What follows are 23 T cell receptor beta chains derived from one specimen sequenced in a study of CXCR3-negative and CXCR3-positive naive CD8 T cells. UMI-labeled 5' RACE TRB cDNA libraries were prepared from the cells. TCRdb reprocessed the 5' RACE reads and keeps a single row for each CDR3 protein, giving no DNA. The sample table sets out approximately 60,000 distinct CDR3 sequences. Sequenced: memory CD8+ T cells from blood. The receptor source for this set is a human donor in good health. Some clones in this sample may be carry-over from other donors' samples.

V gene TRBV6-5 combines with J gene TRBJ2-7. Germline V lookup: CDR1 MNHEY, CDR2 SVGAGI. This CDR3 spans 12 amino acids. This chain's CDR3 is CASSYSMEEQYF.

This sequence joins TRBV28 and TRBJ1-1; the D call from TCRdb, TRBD1, cannot be confirmed without DNA. Germline V gene data show CDR1 as MDHEN and CDR2 as SYDVKM. CDR3 length equals 13 residues. The CDR3 region is CASNPGQNTEAFF.

This chain joins TRBV20-1 and TRBJ2-7. The CDR3 extends over 16 amino acids. Germline V CDR1 and CDR2: DFQATT, SNEGSKA (reference sequence). The CDR3 here is CSARDPSGVSSYEQYF.

The rearrangement uses TRBV14 and TRBJ2-7; TCRdb's D gene call, TRBD1, goes unchecked for lack of DNA. CDR1 SGHDN and CDR2 FVKESK come from the germline V gene. CDR3 size: 16 residues. CDR3 sequence reads: CASSQDFRQPPYEQYF.

The rearrangement links TRBV7-3 to TRBJ2-1; no DNA is available, so the TRBD1 call from TCRdb remains unchecked. Per the germline V gene, CDR1 is SGHTA and CDR2 is FQGTGA. This CDR3 has 17 residues. The CDR3 is CASSLTTGLGPYNEQFF.

The chain combines TRBV9 with TRBJ2-2. Germline V CDR1 and CDR2: SGDLS, YYNGEE. CDR3 length equals 15 residues. This CDR3 reads CASSVEAANTGELFF.

The rearrangement joins TRBV7-9 to TRBJ2-3; the TCRdb call, TRBD1, lacks DNA for checking. The CDR3 contains 15 residues. Germline V lookup: CDR1 SEHNR, CDR2 FQNEAQ (reference sequence). The CDR3 loop is CASSLVGQSPDTQYF.

This sequence joins TRBV4-3 and TRBJ1-2; checking the TCRdb D call of TRBD1 is not possible without DNA. This CDR3 is built from 16 residues. CDR1 and CDR2 (germline): LGHNA, YSLEER. This chain's CDR3 is CASSPAGPGGSDGYTF.

The chain combines TRBV6-2 or TRBV6-3 with TRBJ2-1; without DNA, the TCRdb call of TRBD1 cannot be checked. From germline, CDR1 is MNHEY and CDR2 SVGEGT. This CDR3 contains 15 residues. The CDR3 spells CASSPPGQGYNEQFF.

The V call is TRBV30, the J call TRBJ1-5; the D call from TCRdb, TRBD1, cannot be confirmed without DNA. CDR1 is GTSNPN and CDR2 is SVGIG in the germline V gene (reference sequence). This CDR3 contains 14 residues. The CDR3 loop reads CAWNTGQGGQPQHF.

The CDR3 protein is CASSLRTDTIYF. This chain connects TRBV11-3 to TRBJ1-3. CDR1 is SGHNT, CDR2 YENEEA, per germline. The CDR3 contains 12 residues.

CDR3 in amino acids: CASSPGLAGSNEQFF. The genes are TRBV7-7 and TRBJ2-1; TCRdb reports TRBD2, a call that lacks DNA to check it against. The CDR3 spans 15 residues. Germline V gene lookup returns CDR1 SSHAT and CDR2 FNYEAQ (reference sequence).

The chain combines TRBV20-1 with TRBJ1-5; TCRdb gives TRBD1 as the D gene, but with no DNA this cannot be confirmed. This CDR3 spans 15 amino acids. Germline lookup yields CDR1 DFQATT and CDR2 SNEGSKA (reference sequence). This CDR3 reads CSAREMTTGYQPQHF.

The gene calls are TRBV27 and TRBJ1-1. The CDR3 sequence is 13 residues long. Per the germline V gene, CDR1 is MNHEY and CDR2 is SMNVEV (reference sequence). This chain's CDR3 is CASSFGVSTEAFF.

The V gene is TRBV28, the J gene TRBJ2-3; there is no DNA to check the TCRdb D call of TRBD1. CDR1 and CDR2 (germline): MDHEN, SYDVKM. The CDR3 has 14 amino acids. CDR3 loop: CASSSSRGPDTQYF.

The chain combines TRBV12-5 with TRBJ1-1; there is no DNA to check the TCRdb D call of TRBD1. The CDR3 is 17 residues long. The V gene's germline CDR1 is LGHNT and CDR2 FRNRAP. CDR3 sequence: CASGLVETGGWNTEAFF.

The rearrangement uses TRBV4-1 and TRBJ2-7; TCRdb outputs TRBD2, but without DNA this stays unchecked. CDR1 is MGHRA and CDR2 is YSYEKL in the germline V gene. The length of the CDR3 is 14 residues. The CDR3 region is CASSQRLGANEQYF.

The chain is built from TRBV20-1 and TRBJ2-7. Germline CDR1 and CDR2: DFQATT and SNEGSKA (reference sequence). This CDR3 has 13 amino acids. This chain's CDR3 is CSATEIASLEQYF.

J is TRBJ1-1 and V is TRBV5-6; lacking DNA, the TRBD1 call made by TCRdb goes unchecked. This CDR3 is built from 13 residues. Per germline, CDR1 SGHDT and CDR2 YYEEEE. The CDR3 loop is CASSYRDRGEAFF. Variable domain in full (rest from reference TRBV5-6 and TRBJ1-1): DAGVTQSPTHLIKTRGQQVTLRCSPKSGHDTVSWYQQALGQGPQFIFQYYEEEERQRGNFPDRFSGHQFPNYSSELNVNALLLGDSALYLCASSYRDRGEAFFGQGTRLTVV.

The rearrangement uses TRBV5-1 and TRBJ1-2. This CDR3 has 16 amino acids. Germline V gives CDR1 SGHRS, CDR2 YFSETQ. The CDR3 reads CASSLDRTARNYGYTF. The variable domain in full, with the rest retrieved from reference TRBV5-1 and TRBJ1-2, is KAGVTQTPRYLIKTRGQQVTLSCSPISGHRSVSWYQQTPGQGLQFLFEYFSETQRNKGNFPGRFSGRQFSNSRSEMNVSTLELGDSALYLCASSLDRTARNYGYTFGSGTRLTVV.

V and J are TRBV7-9 and TRBJ1-2. The CDR3 totals 14 residues. Germline V gene lookup returns CDR1 SEHNR and CDR2 FQNEAQ (reference sequence). The CDR3 sequence: CASSLAEVGYGYTF.

The chain has TRBV20-1 and TRBJ2-5; TCRdb proposes TRBD2, but this gene call is untestable without DNA. Per the germline V gene, CDR1 is DFQATT and CDR2 is SNEGSKA (reference sequence). There are 15 residues in the CDR3. The CDR3: CSAKLGGLYQETQYF.

The V and J genes are TRBV12-3 or TRBV12-4 and TRBJ2-7. The CDR3 has 12 amino acids. The CDR3: CASGWHTYEQYF.